This entry concerns a single T cell receptor beta chain. The data originate from a study of blood T cells in healthy people across ages. Then a second PCR, running about 6 to 12 cycles, was carried out with a sample-barcoded 5' primer and a J-beta primer mix. TCRdb re-analysed the 5' RACE reads in MiXCR, keeping a single row per CDR3 protein. The sample comprises fewer than 950,000 distinct CDR3 sequences, roughly 35% of which are singletons, and 13% rests with the top ten. Material for sequencing was blood. The receptor's source is a man aged 18 to 29 in good health.

This CDR3 reads CAREEGEETQYF. As DNA, the CDR3 is TGTGCCAGGGAGGAGGGAGAAGAGACCCAGTACTTC. The rearrangement uses TRBV28 and TRBJ2-5; maybe TRBD2 (6 bases). Germline V gene data show CDR1 as MDHEN and CDR2 as SYDVKM. V shed 9 bases and J shed 3 bases, with 11 bases lying between them. There are 12 residues in the CDR3.